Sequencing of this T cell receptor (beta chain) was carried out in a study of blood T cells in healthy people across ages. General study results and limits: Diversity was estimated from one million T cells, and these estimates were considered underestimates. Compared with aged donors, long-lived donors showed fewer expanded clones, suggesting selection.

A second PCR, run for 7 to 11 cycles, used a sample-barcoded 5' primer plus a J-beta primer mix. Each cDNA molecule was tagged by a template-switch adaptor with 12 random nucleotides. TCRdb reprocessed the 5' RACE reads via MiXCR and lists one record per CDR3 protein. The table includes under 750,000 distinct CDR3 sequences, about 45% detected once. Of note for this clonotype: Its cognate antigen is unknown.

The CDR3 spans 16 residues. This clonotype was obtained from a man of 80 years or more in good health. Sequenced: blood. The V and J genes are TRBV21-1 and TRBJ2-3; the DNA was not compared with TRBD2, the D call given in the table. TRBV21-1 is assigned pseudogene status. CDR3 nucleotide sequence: TGTGCCAGCGCCAGGGGAGGGCGCATTAGCACAGATACGCAGTATTTT. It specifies CASARGGRISTDTQYF.